One and the same sample provided the 16 T cell receptor beta chains below, sequenced in a study of control samples from healthy donors and cancer patients. Libraries were prepared by immunoSEQ multiplex PCR; TCRdb keeps only in-frame clonotypes and omits some of them. The table shows 98,000 or so clones, with approximately 84% occurring only once. The sequenced material came from blood. Receptors originate from a man aged 18 to 30 in good health.

This rearrangement joins TRBV18 to TRBJ2-7; D remains ambiguous. Germline CDR1 is KGHSH and CDR2 is LQKENI. The germline V and J ends were trimmed by 3 bases and 2 bases, with 8 bases remaining between them. This CDR3 comprises 13 residues. CDR3 bases: TGTGCCAGCTCACCGACTTGGGCCTACGAGCAGTACTTC. Its protein product is CASSPTWAYEQYF.

J is TRBJ2-5 and V is TRBV19; 7 bases are shared with TRBD1. This CDR3 has 15 residues. Per the germline V gene, CDR1 is LNHDA and CDR2 is SQIVND (reference sequence). V gave up 5 bases and J gave up 4 bases; unmatched junction bases: 10. CDR3 loop: CASSFSGGNGETQYF. The DNA for the CDR3 is TGTGCCAGTAGTTTTTCAGGGGGTAACGGAGAGACCCAGTACTTC.

This sequence joins TRBV6-5 and TRBJ2-7; TRBD2 matches at 7 bases. The CDR3 is made up of 14 amino acids. J gave up 6 bases and V 3 bases, and 8 bases lay outside the gene matches. Germline V lookup: CDR1 MNHEY, CDR2 SVGAGI. CDR3 DNA sequence: TGTGCCAGCAGTTATCGGCGGGGGAGTTTCGAGCAGTACGTC. It codes for CASSYRRGSFEQYV.

The chain carries TRBV10-2 and TRBJ1-3; D is undetermined. Deletions cut 5 bases from V and 1 base from J, with 12 bases between. The CDR3 runs to 15 residues. The germline V gene encodes CDR1 WSHSY and CDR2 SAAADI. This CDR3 reads CASSKTSVSGNTIYF. The CDR3 coding sequence is TGCGCCAGCAGTAAGACATCGGTTTCTGGAAACACCATATATTTT.

This clone was picked up one time. This chain uses TRBV24-1 with TRBJ2-7; 7 nucleotides match TRBD1. Germline CDR1 KGHDR, CDR2 SFDVKD. The V segment lost 3 bases and the J segment 3 bases; nucleotides outside the gene matches: 16. This CDR3 comprises 18 residues. The CDR3 DNA follows: TGTGCCACCAGTGATCACCGACAGGGTCGGGTGGGGTTCTACGAGCAGTACTTC. This encodes CATSDHRQGRVGFYEQYF.

On this clone: This same CDR3 is encoded by further DNA sequences in the sample. CDR3 loop: CASSWGQGGRETQYF. CDR3 nucleotide sequence: TGCGCCAGCAGCTGGGGACAGGGGGGTCGCGAGACCCAGTACTTC. The genes are TRBV5-1 and TRBJ2-5, with 11 bases aligning to TRBD1. The V gene's germline CDR1 is SGHRS and CDR2 YFSETQ. V dropped 3 bases and J dropped 5; count of bases not matched to a gene: 6. The CDR3 spans 15 residues.

V usage is TRBV4-1 and J usage is TRBJ2-1, with 9 positions matching TRBD2. The CDR3 sequence is 16 residues long. CDR1 MGHRA and CDR2 YSYEKL come from the germline V gene. V gave up 0 bases and J gave up 9 bases; unmatched junction bases: 9. CDR3 in amino acids: CASSQERRGGRGEQFF. The CDR3 DNA follows: TGCGCCAGCAGCCAAGAAAGGCGGGGGGGCAGGGGTGAGCAGTTCTTC.

V gene TRBV18 combines with J gene TRBJ1-1; 7 positions agree with TRBD1. The CDR3 runs 15 residues. Germline CDR1 KGHSH, CDR2 LQKENI. Trimming removed 3 bases from V and 0 bases from J; junction bases left unmatched: 4. The CDR3 protein is CASSPETGMNTEAFF. The CDR3 DNA reads as TGTGCCAGCTCACCCGAGACAGGGATGAACACTGAAGCTTTCTTT.

The gene calls are TRBV6-1 and TRBJ1-2; no definite D call. With 3 bases removed from V and 5 bases from J, the gap between germline ends came to 10 bases. Germline V gives CDR1 MNHNS, CDR2 SASEGT. This CDR3 has 13 residues. Here the CDR3 reads CASSEDRRYGYTF. CDR3 nucleotides: TGTGCCAGCAGTGAGGATCGACGGTATGGCTACACCTTC.

This sequence joins TRBV19 and TRBJ2-3; 8 bases align to TRBD2. Germline V gene data show CDR1 as LNHDA and CDR2 as SQIVND (reference sequence). V lost 7 bases and J lost 3; bases outside the gene matches: 9. The CDR3 is 15 residues long. The CDR3 spells CASKDGGAGTDTQYF. The CDR3 coding sequence is TGTGCCAGTAAGGACGGGGGGGCCGGAACAGATACGCAGTATTTT.

The chain has TRBV13 and TRBJ2-5; D gene ambiguous. The germline gives CDR1 PRHDT, CDR2 FYEKMQ (reference sequence). With 3 bases removed from V and 4 bases from J, the gap between germline ends came to 9 bases. The CDR3 spans 13 residues. The CDR3 sequence: CASSLRSLETQYF. DNA for the CDR3: TGTGCCAGCAGCTTGAGGAGTTTAGAGACCCAGTACTTC. Together with reference TRBV13 and TRBJ2-5, the CDR3 gives the full variable domain: AAGVIQSPRHLIKEKRETATLKCYPIPRHDTVYWYQQGPGQDPQFLISFYEKMQSDKGSIPDRFSAQQFSDYHSELNMSSLELGDSALYFCASSLRSLETQYFGPGTRLLVL.

The CDR3: CASSPAGSNYGYTF. CDR3 nucleotide sequence: TGTGCCAGCAGCCCGGCGGGGTCCAACTATGGCTACACCTTC. V gene TRBV28 combines with J gene TRBJ1-2; D gene unclear. V dropped 6 bases and J dropped 2 bases, with 13 bases sitting between them. CDR3 size: 14 residues. Germline V gene data show CDR1 as MDHEN and CDR2 as SYDVKM.

This clone was counted a single time. In the same sample, other DNA sequences code for this CDR3. The J gene is TRBJ1-4, the V gene TRBV9; D not resolved. Trimming cost V 2 bases and J 10 bases, with 12 bases left between them. The CDR3 extends over 13 amino acids. From germline, CDR1 is SGDLS and CDR2 YYNGEE. For the CDR3, the DNA is TGTGCCAGCAGCGTCGGCGACCTGGGAAAACTGTTTTTT. This translates into CASSVGDLGKLFF.

This clone has just one count. This rearrangement joins TRBV20-1 to TRBJ1-2; perhaps TRBD1 as D (5 bases). The CDR3 has 11 amino acids. Trimming stripped 5 bases from V and 9 bases from J, with 13 bases between. CDR1 and CDR2 (germline): DFQATT, SNEGSKA (reference sequence). CDR3 protein: CSASGRDRYTF. The CDR3 coding sequence is TGCAGTGCTTCGGGGAGGGACCGCTACACCTTC.

J is TRBJ2-1 and V is TRBV7-6, with D uncertain. Trimming removed 5 bases at V and 1 base at J, with 12 bases between. The germline CDR1 and CDR2 sequences are SGHVS and FNYEAQ. The CDR3 runs to 15 residues. The CDR3 loop is CASSHGWGSYNEQFF. CDR3 coding DNA: TGTGCCAGCAGCCATGGCTGGGGTTCCTACAATGAGCAGTTCTTC.

The chain links TRBV7-2 to TRBJ2-1; 7 bases fit TRBD2. Losses at the gene ends were 4 bases for V and 0 bases for J; bases not matched to a gene: 12. The CDR3 consists of 18 residues. Germline CDR1 SGHTA, CDR2 FQGNSA. For the CDR3, the DNA is TGTGCCAGCAGCTCCAGACCTAGCGGAGCTCTCTCCTACAATGAGCAGTTCTTC. It yields the protein CASSSRPSGALSYNEQFF.